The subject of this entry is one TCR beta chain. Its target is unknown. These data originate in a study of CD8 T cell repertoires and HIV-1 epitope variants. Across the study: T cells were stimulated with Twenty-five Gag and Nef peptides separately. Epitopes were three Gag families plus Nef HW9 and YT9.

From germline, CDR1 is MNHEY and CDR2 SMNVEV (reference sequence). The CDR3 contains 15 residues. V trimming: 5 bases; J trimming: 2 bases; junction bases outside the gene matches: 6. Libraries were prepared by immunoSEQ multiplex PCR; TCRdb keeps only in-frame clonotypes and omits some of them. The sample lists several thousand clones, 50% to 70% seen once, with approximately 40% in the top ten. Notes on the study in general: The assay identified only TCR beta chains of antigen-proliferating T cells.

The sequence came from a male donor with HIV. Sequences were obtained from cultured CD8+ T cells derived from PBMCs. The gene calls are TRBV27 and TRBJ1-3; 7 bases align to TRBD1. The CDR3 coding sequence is TGTGCCAGCAGTCAAACCGGGACAGCTGGAAACACCATATATTTT. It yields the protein CASSQTGTAGNTIYF.